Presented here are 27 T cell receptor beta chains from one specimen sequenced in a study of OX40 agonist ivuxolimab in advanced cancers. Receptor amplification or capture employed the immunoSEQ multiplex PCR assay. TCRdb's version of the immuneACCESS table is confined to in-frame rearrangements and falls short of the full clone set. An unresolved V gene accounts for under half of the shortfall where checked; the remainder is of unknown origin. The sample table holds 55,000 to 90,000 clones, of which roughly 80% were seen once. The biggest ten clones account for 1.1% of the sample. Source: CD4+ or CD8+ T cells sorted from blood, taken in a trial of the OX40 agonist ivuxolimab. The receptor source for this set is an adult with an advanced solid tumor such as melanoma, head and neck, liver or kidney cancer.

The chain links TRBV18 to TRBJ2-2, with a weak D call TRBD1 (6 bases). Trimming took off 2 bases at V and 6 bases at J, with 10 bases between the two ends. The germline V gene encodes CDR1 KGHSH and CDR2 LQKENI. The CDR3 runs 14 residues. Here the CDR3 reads CASSPKSGAGELFF. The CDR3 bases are TGTGCCAGCTCACCAAAGTCAGGGGCCGGGGAGCTGTTTTTT.

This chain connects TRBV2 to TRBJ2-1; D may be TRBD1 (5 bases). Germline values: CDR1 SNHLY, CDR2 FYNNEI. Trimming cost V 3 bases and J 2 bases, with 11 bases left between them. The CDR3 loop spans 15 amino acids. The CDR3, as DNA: TGTGCCAGCAGTGACCTGGGGCTAACCTACAATGAGCAGTTCTTC. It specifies CASSDLGLTYNEQFF.

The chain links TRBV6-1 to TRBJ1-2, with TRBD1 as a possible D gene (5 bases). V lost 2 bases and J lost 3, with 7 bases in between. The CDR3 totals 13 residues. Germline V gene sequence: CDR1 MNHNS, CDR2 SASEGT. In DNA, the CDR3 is TGTGCCAGCAGTGAAACAGGCCACTATGGCTACACCTTC. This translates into CASSETGHYGYTF.

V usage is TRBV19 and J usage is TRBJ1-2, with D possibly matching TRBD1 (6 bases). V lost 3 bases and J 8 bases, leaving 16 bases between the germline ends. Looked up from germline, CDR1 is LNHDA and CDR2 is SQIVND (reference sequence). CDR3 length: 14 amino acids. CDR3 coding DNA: TGTGCCAGTAGTATCCAATACAGGGAAAGCGGCTACACCTTC. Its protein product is CASSIQYRESGYTF.

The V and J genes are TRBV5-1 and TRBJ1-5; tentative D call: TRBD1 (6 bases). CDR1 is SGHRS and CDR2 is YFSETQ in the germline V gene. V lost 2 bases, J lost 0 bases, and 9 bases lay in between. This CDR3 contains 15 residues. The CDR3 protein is CASSFDRSSNQPQHF. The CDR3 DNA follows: TGCGCCAGCAGCTTTGACAGGAGTAGCAATCAGCCCCAGCATTTT.

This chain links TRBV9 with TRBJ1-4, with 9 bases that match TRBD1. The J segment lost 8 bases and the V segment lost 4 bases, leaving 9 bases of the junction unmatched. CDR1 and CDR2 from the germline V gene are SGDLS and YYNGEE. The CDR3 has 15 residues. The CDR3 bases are TGTGCCAGCAGCCAAGCACCGGGACAGGGAGAAAAACTGTTTTTT. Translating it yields CASSQAPGQGEKLFF.

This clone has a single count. The chain's CDR3 is CAIFRGYEQYF. The CDR3 nucleotides are TGTGCCATCTTCCGGGGGTACGAGCAGTACTTC. J is TRBJ2-7 and V is TRBV2; possible D gene TRBD2, 6 bases. V lost 10 bases, J lost 4 bases, and 11 bases lay in between. Germline V gives CDR1 SNHLY, CDR2 FYNNEI. The CDR3 runs to 11 residues.

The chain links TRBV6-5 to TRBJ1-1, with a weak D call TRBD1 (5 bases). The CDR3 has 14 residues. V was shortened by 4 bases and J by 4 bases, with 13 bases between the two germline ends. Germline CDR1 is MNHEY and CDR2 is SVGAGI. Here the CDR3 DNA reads TGTGCCAGCAGTTCAGGGTTCAGTCCCACTGAAGCTTTCTTT. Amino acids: CASSSGFSPTEAFF.

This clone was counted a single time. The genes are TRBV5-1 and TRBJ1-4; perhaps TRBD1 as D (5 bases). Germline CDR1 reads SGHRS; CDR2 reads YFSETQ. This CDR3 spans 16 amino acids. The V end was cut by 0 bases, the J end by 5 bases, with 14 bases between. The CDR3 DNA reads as TGCGCCAGCAGCTTGGGCTCGGGCGGGGCAAATGAAAAACTGTTTTTT. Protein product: CASSLGSGGANEKLFF. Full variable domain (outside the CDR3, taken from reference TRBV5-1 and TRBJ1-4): KAGVTQTPRYLIKTRGQQVTLSCSPISGHRSVSWYQQTPGQGLQFLFEYFSETQRNKGNFPGRFSGRQFSNSRSEMNVSTLELGDSALYLCASSLGSGGANEKLFFGSGTQLSVL.

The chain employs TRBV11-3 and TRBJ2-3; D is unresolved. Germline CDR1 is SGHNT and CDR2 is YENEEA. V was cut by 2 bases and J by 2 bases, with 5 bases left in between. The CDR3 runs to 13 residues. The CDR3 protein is CASSLMSTDTQYF. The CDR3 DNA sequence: TGTGCCAGCAGCTTAATGTCCACAGATACGCAGTATTTT.

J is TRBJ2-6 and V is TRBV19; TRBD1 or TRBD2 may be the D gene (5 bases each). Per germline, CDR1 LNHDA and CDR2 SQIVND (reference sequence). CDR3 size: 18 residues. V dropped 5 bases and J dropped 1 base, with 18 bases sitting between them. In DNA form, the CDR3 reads TGTGCCAGTAGTGCCCGGACGGGGCTCTCGTCTGGGGCCAACGTCCTGACTTTC. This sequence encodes CASSARTGLSSGANVLTF. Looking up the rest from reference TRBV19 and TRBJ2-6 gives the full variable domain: DGGITQSPKYLFRKEGQNVTLSCEQNLNHDAMYWYRQDPGQGLRLIYYSQIVNDFQKGDIAEGYSVSREKKESFPLTVTSAQKNPTAFYLCASSARTGLSSGANVLTFGAGSRLTVL.

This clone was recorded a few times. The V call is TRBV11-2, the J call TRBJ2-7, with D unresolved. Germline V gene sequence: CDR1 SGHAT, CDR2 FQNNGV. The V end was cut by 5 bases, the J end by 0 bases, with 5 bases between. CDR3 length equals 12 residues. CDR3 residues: CASSRYSYEQYF. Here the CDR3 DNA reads TGTGCCAGCAGCAGGTACTCCTACGAGCAGTACTTC.

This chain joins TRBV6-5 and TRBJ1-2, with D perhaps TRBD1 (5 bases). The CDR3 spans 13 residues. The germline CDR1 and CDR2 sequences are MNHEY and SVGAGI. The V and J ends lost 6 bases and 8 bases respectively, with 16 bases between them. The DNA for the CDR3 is TGTGCCAGCAGCCCCACACAATGGGGGGGCTACACCTTC. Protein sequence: CASSPTQWGGYTF.

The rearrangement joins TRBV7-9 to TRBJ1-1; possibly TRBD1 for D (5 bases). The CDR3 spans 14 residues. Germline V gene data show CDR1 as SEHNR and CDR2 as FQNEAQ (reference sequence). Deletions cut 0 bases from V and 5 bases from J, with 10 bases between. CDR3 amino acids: CASSLAGELTEAFF. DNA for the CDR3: TGTGCCAGCAGCTTAGCGGGGGAGTTAACTGAAGCTTTCTTT.

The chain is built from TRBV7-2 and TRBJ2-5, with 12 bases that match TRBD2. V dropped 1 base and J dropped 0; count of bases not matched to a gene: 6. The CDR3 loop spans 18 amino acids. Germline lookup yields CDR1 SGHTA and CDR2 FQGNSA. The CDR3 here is CASSLVASGGADQETQYF. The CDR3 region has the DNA TGTGCCAGCAGCTTAGTAGCTAGCGGGGGGGCCGACCAAGAGACCCAGTACTTC.

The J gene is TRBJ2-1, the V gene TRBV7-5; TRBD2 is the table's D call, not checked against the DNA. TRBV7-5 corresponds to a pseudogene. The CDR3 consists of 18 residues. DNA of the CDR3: TGTGCCAGAAGCTTAGTAGCTCGCCCTCTCGGGACTAGCGGGGGGCAGTTCTTC. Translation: CARSLVARPLGTSGGQFF.

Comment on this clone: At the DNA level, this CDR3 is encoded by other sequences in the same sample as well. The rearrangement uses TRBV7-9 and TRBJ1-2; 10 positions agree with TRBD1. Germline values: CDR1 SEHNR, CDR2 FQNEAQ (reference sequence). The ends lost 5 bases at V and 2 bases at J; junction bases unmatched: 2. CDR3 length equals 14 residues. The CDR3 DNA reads TGTGCCAGCAGCCTGGGACAGGGGAACTATGGCTACACCTTC. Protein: CASSLGQGNYGYTF.

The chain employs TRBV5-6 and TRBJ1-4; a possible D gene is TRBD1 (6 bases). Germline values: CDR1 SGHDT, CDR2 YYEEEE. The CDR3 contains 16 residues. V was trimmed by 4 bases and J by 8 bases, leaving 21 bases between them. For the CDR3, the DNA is TGTGCCAGCAGCCCCGGACAGAGGGTTACGGCCGAAAAACTGTTTTTT. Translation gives CASSPGQRVTAEKLFF.

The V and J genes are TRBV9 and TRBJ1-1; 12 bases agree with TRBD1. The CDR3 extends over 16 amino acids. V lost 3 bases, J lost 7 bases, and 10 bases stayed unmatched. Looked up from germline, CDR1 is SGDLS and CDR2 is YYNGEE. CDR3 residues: CASSARGTGGAVEAFF. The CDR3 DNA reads TGTGCCAGCAGCGCCCGTGGGACAGGGGGCGCGGTTGAAGCTTTCTTT.

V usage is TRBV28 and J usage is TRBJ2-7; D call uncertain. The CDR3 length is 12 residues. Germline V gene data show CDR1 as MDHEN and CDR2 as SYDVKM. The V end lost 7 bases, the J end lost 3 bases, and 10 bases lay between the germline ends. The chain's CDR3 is CASKGGFYEQYF. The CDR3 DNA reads TGTGCCAGCAAGGGTGGCTTCTACGAGCAGTACTTC.

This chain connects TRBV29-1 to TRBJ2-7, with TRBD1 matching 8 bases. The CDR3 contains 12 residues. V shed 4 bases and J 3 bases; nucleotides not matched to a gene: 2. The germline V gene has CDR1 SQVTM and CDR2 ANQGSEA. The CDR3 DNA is TGCAGCGTTGGGACAGGGAACTACGAGCAGTACTTC. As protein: CSVGTGNYEQYF.

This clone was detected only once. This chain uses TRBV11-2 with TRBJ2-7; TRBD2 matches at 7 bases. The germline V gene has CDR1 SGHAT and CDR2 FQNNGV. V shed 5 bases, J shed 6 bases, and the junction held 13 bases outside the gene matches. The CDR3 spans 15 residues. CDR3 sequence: CASSQGLGSGAEQYF. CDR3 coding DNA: TGTGCCAGCAGCCAAGGATTGGGAAGCGGGGCCGAGCAGTACTTC.

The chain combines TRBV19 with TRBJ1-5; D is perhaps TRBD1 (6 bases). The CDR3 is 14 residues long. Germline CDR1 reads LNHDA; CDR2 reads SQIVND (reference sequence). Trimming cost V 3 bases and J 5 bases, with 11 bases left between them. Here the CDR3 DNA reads TGTGCCAGTAGTATCAGGGGAGACGATCAGCCCCAGCATTTT. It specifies CASSIRGDDQPQHF.

The CDR3 DNA reads as TGTGCCAGCAGTGAACTGAGTAACTATGGCTACACCTTC. Translating it yields CASSELSNYGYTF. The chain joins TRBV25-1 to TRBJ1-2; D is unclear. Per germline, CDR1 MGHDK and CDR2 SYGVNS. V was cut by 2 bases and J by 1 base, with 5 bases left in between. The CDR3 runs to 13 residues.

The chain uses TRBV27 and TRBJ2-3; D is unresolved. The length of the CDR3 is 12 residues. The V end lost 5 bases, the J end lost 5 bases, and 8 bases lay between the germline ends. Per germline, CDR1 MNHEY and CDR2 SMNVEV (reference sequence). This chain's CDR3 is CASSRPKDTQYF. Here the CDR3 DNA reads TGTGCCAGCAGTCGGCCAAAAGATACGCAGTATTTT.

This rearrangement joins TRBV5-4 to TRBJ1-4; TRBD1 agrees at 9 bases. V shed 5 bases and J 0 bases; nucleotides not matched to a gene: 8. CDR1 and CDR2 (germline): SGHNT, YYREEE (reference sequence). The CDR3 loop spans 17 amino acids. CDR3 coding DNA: TGTGCCAGCAGTTACGGGACAGGGTATGCAACTAATGAAAAACTGTTTTTT. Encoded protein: CASSYGTGYATNEKLFF.

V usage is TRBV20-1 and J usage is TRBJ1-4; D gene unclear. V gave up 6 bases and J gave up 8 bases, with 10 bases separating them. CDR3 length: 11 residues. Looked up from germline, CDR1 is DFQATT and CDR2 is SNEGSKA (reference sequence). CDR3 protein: CSANVQEKLFF. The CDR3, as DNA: TGCAGTGCAAATGTACAGGAAAAACTGTTTTTT.